A single sample is the source of the 11 T cell receptor beta chains below, sequenced in a study of T-cell reconstitution after alpha-beta-depleted transplantation in children. Unique molecular identifiers were incorporated when the TCRbeta library was constructed. MiXCR, applied by TCRdb to the PCR reads, yields one record per CDR3 protein. The table includes around 3,400 distinct CDR3 sequences, 20% to 25% detected once. Sample: PBMCs, mostly from graft donor cells, taken 60 days after TCRalphabeta/CD19-depleted stem cell transplant. The receptor set was obtained from a male patient aged 2 to 10 who had a stem cell transplant for acute lymphoblastic leukemia, so the T cells may come from the graft donor.

The gene calls are TRBV12-3 or TRBV12-4 and TRBJ2-2, with unresolved D. V lost 0 bases, J lost 0 bases, and 2 bases lay in between. The CDR3 extends over 14 amino acids. CDR3 amino acids: CASSLASNTGELFF. The CDR3 coding sequence is TGTGCCAGCAGTTTAGCGTCGAACACCGGGGAGCTGTTTTTT.

This clonotype was observed at least ten times. V and J are TRBV7-8 and TRBJ2-5, with 7 positions matching TRBD1. The CDR3 consists of 16 residues. The germline V gene has CDR1 SGHVS and CDR2 FQNEAQ. V trimming: 3 bases; J trimming: 2 bases; junction bases outside the gene matches: 9. CDR3 residues: CASSFTGVFGQETQYF. DNA for the CDR3: TGTGCCAGCAGCTTTACAGGGGTGTTTGGGCAAGAGACCCAGTACTTC.

This clonotype was counted many times. The chain uses TRBV19 and TRBJ2-1, with 13 bases matching TRBD2. Germline V lookup: CDR1 LNHDA, CDR2 SQIVND (reference sequence). V was pared by 2 bases and J by 6 bases, with 7 bases of the junction left unmatched. This CDR3 has 17 amino acids. Written as DNA, the CDR3 is TGTGCCAGTAGTATAATCCCCACTAGCGGGAGGGTCAATGAGCAGTTCTTC. This translates into CASSIIPTSGRVNEQFF.

This clonotype is medium-sized by share. The DNA for the CDR3 is TGTGCCAGCAGTTTATACGGAGAGCAGTTCTTC. Translated: CASSLYGEQFF. The chain combines TRBV27 with TRBJ2-1; D ambiguous. Germline CDR1 and CDR2: MNHEY and SMNVEV (reference sequence). This CDR3 region has 11 residues. Trimming shortened V by 1 base and J by 10 bases, and 5 bases separated the two germline ends.

This clonotype has ten or more counts. The V and J genes are TRBV11-3 and TRBJ2-5, with D perhaps matching TRBD1 (6 bases). CDR3 length equals 15 residues. V was pared by 1 base and J by 1 base, with 10 bases between. The germline CDR1 and CDR2 sequences are SGHNT and YENEEA. The CDR3 nucleotides are TGTGCCAGCAGCTTAGGACAGGCTGGCCAAGAGACCCAGTACTTC. Amino acid sequence: CASSLGQAGQETQYF.

By its share, this clonotype is medium-sized (0.01 to 0.1%). V is TRBV7-2 and J is TRBJ2-1, with 15 positions matching TRBD2. Germline assignment: CDR1 SGHTA and CDR2 FQGNSA. The length of the CDR3 is 18 residues. Trimming cost V 5 bases and J 4 bases; bases outside gene matches: 9. The CDR3 sequence: CASSPPGLAGGRYNEQFF. DNA for the CDR3: TGTGCCAGCAGCCCCCCCGGACTAGCGGGAGGGCGATACAATGAGCAGTTCTTC. The variable domain in full, with the rest retrieved from reference TRBV7-2 and TRBJ2-1, is GAGVSQSPSNKVTEKGKDVELRCDPISGHTALYWYRQSLGQGLEFLIYFQGNSAPDKSGLPSDRFSAERTGGSVSTLTIQRTQQEDSAVYLCASSPPGLAGGRYNEQFFGPGTRLTVL.

At least ten counts were recorded for this clonotype. The rearrangement joins TRBV24-1 to TRBJ2-7, with D tentatively TRBD2 (5 bases). From germline, CDR1 is KGHDR and CDR2 SFDVKD. This CDR3 region has 12 residues. Trimming took off 1 base at V and 7 bases at J, with 7 bases between the two ends. CDR3 region: CATSDFRGEQYF. The CDR3 DNA reads as TGTGCCACCAGTGATTTCCGGGGAGAGCAGTACTTC.

This clonotype was picked up many times. This chain's CDR3 is CASRGSGSAYEQYF. CDR3 sequence (DNA): TGTGCCAGCAGGGGGAGCGGGAGTGCCTACGAGCAGTACTTC. V is TRBV6-2 or TRBV6-3 and J is TRBJ2-7; TRBD2 matches 8 bases. The length of the CDR3 is 14 residues. The ends lost 6 bases at V and 2 bases at J; junction bases unmatched: 6. From germline, CDR1 is MNHEY and CDR2 SVGEGT.

The table lists this clonotype with a few counts. V and J are TRBV30 and TRBJ1-1; perhaps TRBD1 as D (5 bases). V was shortened by 2 bases and J by 9 bases, with 19 bases between the two germline ends. CDR1 is GTSNPN and CDR2 is SVGIG in the germline V gene (reference sequence). The CDR3 extends over 14 amino acids. The CDR3 coding sequence is TGTGCCTGGAGTCAGGGCATGGGTTGGGTAAAAGCTTTCTTT. Protein: CAWSQGMGWVKAFF.

This clonotype qualifies as hyperexpanded. The chain links TRBV13 to TRBJ2-6; 9 nucleotides agree with TRBD1. V was pared by 3 bases and J by 0 bases, with 3 bases of the junction left unmatched. The germline V gene has CDR1 PRHDT and CDR2 FYEKMQ (reference sequence). The CDR3 has 17 residues. In nucleotides, the CDR3 is TGTGCCAGCAGCTTGGGGACAGGGAACTCTGGGGCCAACGTCCTGACTTTC. Encoded protein: CASSLGTGNSGANVLTF.

The sample holds many counts of this clonotype. The chain combines TRBV5-1 with TRBJ2-7; perhaps D is TRBD1 or TRBD2 (5 bases each). The CDR3 extends over 16 amino acids. Deletions cut 0 bases from V and 5 bases from J, with 18 bases between. Germline V CDR1 and CDR2: SGHRS, YFSETQ. The CDR3 region has the DNA TGCGCCAGCAGCTTGGATCCGGGACCGACCCATAACGAGCAGTACTTC. It yields the protein CASSLDPGPTHNEQYF.